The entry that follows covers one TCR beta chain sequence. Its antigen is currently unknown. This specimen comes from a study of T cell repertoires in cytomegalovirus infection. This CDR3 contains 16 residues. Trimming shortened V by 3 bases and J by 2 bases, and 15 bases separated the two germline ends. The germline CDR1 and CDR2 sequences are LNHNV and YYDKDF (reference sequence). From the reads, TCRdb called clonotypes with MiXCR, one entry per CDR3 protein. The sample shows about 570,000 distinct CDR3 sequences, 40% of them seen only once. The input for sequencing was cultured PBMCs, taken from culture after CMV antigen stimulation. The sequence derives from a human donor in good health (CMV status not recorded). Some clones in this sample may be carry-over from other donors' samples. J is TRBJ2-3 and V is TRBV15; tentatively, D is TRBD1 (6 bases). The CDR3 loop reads CATSRPTGSFTDTQYF. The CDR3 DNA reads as TGTGCCACCAGCAGGCCCACAGGGTCCTTCACAGATACGCAGTATTTT.